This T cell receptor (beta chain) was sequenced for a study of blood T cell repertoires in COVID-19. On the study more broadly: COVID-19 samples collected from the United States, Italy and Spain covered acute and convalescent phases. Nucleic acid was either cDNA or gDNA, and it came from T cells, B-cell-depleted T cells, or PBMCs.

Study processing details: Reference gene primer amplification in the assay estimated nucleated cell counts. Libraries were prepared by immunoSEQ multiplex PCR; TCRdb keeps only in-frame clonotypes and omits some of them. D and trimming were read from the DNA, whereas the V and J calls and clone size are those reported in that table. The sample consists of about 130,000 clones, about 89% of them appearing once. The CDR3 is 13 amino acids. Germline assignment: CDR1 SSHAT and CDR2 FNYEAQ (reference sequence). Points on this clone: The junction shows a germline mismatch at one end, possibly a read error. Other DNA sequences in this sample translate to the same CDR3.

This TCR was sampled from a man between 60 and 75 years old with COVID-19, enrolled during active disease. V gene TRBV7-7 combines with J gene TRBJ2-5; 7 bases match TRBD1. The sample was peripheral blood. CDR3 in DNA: TGTGCTAGCAGCTTAGGGGGCCAGGAGACCCAGTACTTC. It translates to CASSLGGQETQYF.